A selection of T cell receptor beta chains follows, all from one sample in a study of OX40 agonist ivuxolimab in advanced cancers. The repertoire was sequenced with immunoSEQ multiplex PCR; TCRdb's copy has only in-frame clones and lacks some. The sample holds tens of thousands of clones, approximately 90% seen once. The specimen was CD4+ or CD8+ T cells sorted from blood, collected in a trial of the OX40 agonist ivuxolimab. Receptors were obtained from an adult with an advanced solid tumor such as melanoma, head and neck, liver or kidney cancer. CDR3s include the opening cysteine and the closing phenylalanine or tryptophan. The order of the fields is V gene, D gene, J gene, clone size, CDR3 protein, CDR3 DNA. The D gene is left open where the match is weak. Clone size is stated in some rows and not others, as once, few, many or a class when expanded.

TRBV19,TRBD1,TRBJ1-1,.,CASSTTGGNTEAFF,TGTGCCAGTAGTACGACAGGGGGGAACACTGAAGCTTTCTTT
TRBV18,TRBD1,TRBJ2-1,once,CASSPGDRVNNEQFF,TGTGCCAGCTCACCGGGGGACAGGGTAAACAATGAGCAGTTCTTC
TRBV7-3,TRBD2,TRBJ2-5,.,CASSFHTSGSCETQYF,TGTGCCAGCAGCTTCCATACTAGCGGGAGTTGCGAGACCCAGTACTTC
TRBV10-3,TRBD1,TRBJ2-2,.,CAISGGQAGTGELFF,TGTGCCATCAGTGGGGGACAGGCCGGCACCGGGGAGCTGTTTTTT
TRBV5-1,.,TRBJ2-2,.,CASSPSTNTGELFF,TGCGCCAGCAGCCCATCAACGAACACCGGGGAGCTGTTTTTT
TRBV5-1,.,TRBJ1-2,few,CASSLVRGYLSGYTF,TGCGCCAGCAGCTTGGTTAGGGGATATCTGAGTGGCTACACCTTC
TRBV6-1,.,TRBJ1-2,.,CASSLPNYGYTF,TGTGCCAGCAGTTTACCGAACTATGGCTACACCTTC
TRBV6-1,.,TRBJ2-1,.,CASGIPAFNEQFF,TGTGCCAGCGGGATCCCAGCTTTCAATGAGCAGTTCTTC
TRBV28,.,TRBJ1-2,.,CASSPTFGGYGYTF,TGTGCCAGCAGTCCCACATTCGGGGGCTATGGCTACACCTTC
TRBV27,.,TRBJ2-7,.,CASSPSPPLAYEQYF,TGTGCCAGCAGTCCATCCCCACCGCTAGCCTACGAGCAGTACTTC
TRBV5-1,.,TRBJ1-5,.,CASSSTGINQPQHF,TGCGCCAGCAGCTCTACGGGGATCAATCAGCCCCAGCATTTT
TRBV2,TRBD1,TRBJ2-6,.,CASSTTGGPSGANVLTF,TGTGCCAGCTCAACGACAGGGGGACCTTCTGGGGCCAACGTCCTGACTTTC
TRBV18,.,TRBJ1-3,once,CASSPPSTRSGNTIYF,TGTGCCAGCTCACCACCAAGCACGCGATCTGGAAACACCATATATTTT
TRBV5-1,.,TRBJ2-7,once,CASSLGGYEQYF,TGCGCCAGCAGCTTGGGTGGATACGAGCAGTACTTC
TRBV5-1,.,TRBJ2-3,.,CASSQDRLGGTQYF,TGCGCCAGCAGTCAAGACAGATTGGGCGGTACGCAGTATTTT
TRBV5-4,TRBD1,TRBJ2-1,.,CASSLWGQGTKNEQFF,TGTGCCAGCAGCTTGTGGGGACAGGGGACGAAGAATGAGCAGTTCTTC